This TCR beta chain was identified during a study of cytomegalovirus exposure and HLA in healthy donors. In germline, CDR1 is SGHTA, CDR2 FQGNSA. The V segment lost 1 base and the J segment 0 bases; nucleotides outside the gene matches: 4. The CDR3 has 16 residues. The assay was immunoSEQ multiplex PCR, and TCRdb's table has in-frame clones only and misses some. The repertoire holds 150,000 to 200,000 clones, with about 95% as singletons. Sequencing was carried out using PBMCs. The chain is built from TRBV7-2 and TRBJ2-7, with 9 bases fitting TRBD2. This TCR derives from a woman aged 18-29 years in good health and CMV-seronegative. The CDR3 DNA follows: TGTGCCAGCAGCTTAGGCGGGGGGGCCGGCTCCTACGAGCAGTACTTC. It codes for CASSLGGGAGSYEQYF.